This record looks at one T cell receptor (beta chain) sequence and its context. Its antigen remains unknown. The TCR beta CDR3 regions underwent amplification using RNA transcripts as the source. The HTBI primer set drove a first-round RT-PCR of the TCR CDR3. TCRdb reprocessed the multiplex PCR reads with MiXCR, giving one entry per CDR3 protein. The table records 550,000 to 700,000 distinct CDR3 sequences, around 46% of them present only once. Researchers barred patients who had uncontrolled infection, other autoimmune disease, pregnancy or lactation. J lost 2 bases, V lost 5 bases, and 5 bases had no gene match. The germline V gene has CDR1 SGHTA and CDR2 FQGNSA. The length of the CDR3 is 16 residues. These data are taken from a study of T cells in Graves' hyperthyroidism and ophthalmopathy. Whole-study findings and limits: Stable hyperthyroidism and ophthalmopathy were separated using 13 V-J signatures. The model identified upcoming ophthalmopathy a median 6.5 months ahead of onset.

The sample comprised peripheral blood or thyroid tissue (not recorded which). The receptor was isolated from an adult woman with Graves' disease, either hyperthyroidism or ophthalmopathy (not recorded which). V is TRBV7-2 and J is TRBJ2-7; 14 positions match TRBD2. The CDR3 region is CASSPRLAGGAYEQYF. CDR3 coding DNA: TGTGCCAGCAGCCCCAGACTAGCGGGAGGGGCCTACGAGCAGTACTTC.